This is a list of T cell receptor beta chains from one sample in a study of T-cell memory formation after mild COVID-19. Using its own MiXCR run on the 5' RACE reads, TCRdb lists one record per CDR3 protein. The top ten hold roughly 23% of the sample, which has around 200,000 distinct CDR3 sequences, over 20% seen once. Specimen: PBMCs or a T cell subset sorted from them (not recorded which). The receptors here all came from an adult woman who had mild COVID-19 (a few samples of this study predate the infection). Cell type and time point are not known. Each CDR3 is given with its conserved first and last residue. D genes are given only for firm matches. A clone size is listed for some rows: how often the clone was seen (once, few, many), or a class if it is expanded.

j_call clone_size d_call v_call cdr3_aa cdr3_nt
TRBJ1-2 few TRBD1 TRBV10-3 CAISDRQGDGYTF TGTGCCATCAGTGACAGACAGGGAGATGGCTACACCTTC
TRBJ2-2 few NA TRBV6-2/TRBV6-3 CASAQGGDTGELFF TGTGCCAGCGCACAAGGGGGAGACACCGGGGAGCTGTTTTTT
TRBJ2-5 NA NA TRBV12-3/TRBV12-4 CASSFDRDWETQYF TGTGCCAGCAGTTTCGACAGGGACTGGGAGACCCAGTACTTC
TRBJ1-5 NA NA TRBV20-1 CSAIGSGGNQPQHF TGCAGTGCCATAGGGTCTGGGGGGAATCAGCCCCAGCATTTT
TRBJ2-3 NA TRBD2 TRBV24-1 CATSDFPGTSGRYEDTQYF TGTGCCACCAGTGATTTCCCCGGGACTAGCGGGAGATATGAAGATACGCAGTATTTT
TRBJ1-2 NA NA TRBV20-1 CSASDRMGAGPLNYGYTF TGCAGTGCTAGTGACAGAATGGGGGCAGGCCCTCTTAACTATGGCTACACCTTC
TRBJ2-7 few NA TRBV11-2 CASSRTEGPGEQYF TGTGCCAGCAGCCGTACGGAGGGTCCGGGCGAGCAGTACTTC
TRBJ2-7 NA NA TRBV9 CASSVGQVAYEQYF TGTGCCAGCAGCGTAGGGCAGGTAGCCTACGAGCAGTACTTC
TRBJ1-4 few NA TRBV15 CATSRDSHSTNEKLFF TGTGCCACCAGCAGAGACAGCCACTCAACTAATGAAAAACTGTTTTTT
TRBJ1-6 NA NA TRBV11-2 CASSFVAGKSSYNSPLHF TGTGCCAGCAGCTTTGTTGCCGGGAAGAGCTCCTATAATTCACCCCTCCACTTT
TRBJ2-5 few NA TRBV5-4 CASSKGLQETQYF TGTGCCAGCAGCAAGGGACTCCAAGAGACCCAGTACTTC
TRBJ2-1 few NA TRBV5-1 CASSLMVSSSYNEQFF TGCGCCAGCAGCTTGATGGTGTCATCCTCCTACAATGAGCAGTTCTTC
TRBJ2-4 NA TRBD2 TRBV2 CASSDHLAGALAKNIQYF TGTGCCAGCAGTGATCATCTAGCGGGAGCCCTAGCCAAAAACATTCAGTACTTC
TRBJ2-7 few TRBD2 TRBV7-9 CASSPLIASGPTTEQYF TGTGCCAGCAGTCCCCTTATCGCTAGCGGGCCTACAACCGAGCAGTACTTC
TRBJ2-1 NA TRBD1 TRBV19 CASSSRQGNEQFF TGTGCCAGTAGTTCCAGACAGGGGAATGAGCAGTTCTTC
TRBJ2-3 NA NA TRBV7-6 CASGVGGNTDTQYF TGTGCCAGTGGCGTAGGTGGGAACACAGATACGCAGTATTTT
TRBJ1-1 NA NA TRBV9 CASSVSGYTEAFF TGTGCCAGCAGCGTTTCGGGATACACTGAAGCTTTCTTT
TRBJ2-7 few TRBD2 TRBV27 CASSSGTLLEQYF TGTGCCAGCAGTAGCGGGACTCTCCTGGAGCAGTACTTC
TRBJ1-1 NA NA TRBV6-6 CASSPITGTRRPEERSEAFF TGTGCCAGCAGTCCCATAACAGGGACACGCAGACCGGAAGAAAGGTCTGAAGCTTTCTTT
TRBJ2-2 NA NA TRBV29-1 CSVLNRDTGELFF TGCAGCGTCCTTAACAGGGACACCGGAGAGCTGTTTTTT
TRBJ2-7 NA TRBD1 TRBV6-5 CASSSLWDRAPEQYF TGTGCCAGCAGTTCCCTCTGGGACAGGGCCCCGGAGCAGTACTTC
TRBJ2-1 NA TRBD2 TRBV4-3 CASSQDGGTRANEQFF TGCGCCAGCAGCCAAGATGGGGGGACTAGGGCCAATGAGCAGTTCTTC
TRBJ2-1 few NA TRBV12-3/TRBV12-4 CASSQIPEQFF TGTGCCAGCAGTCAAATTCCCGAGCAGTTCTTC
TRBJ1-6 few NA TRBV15 CATSSPSGLGSPLHF TGTGCCACCAGCAGTCCCTCGGGCCTAGGTTCACCCCTCCACTTT
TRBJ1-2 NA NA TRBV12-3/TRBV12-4 CASSIGQPYGYTF TGTGCCAGCAGTATCGGACAGCCCTATGGCTACACCTTC
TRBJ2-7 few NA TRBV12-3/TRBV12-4 CASSLGLVSSYEQYF TGTGCCAGCAGTTTGGGTCTAGTCAGCTCCTACGAGCAGTACTTC
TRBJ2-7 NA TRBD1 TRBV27 CASSLTDRGHEQYF TGTGCCAGCAGTTTAACGGACAGGGGCCACGAGCAGTACTTC
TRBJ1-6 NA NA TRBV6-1 CASTRQENSPLHF TGTGCCAGCACAAGGCAGGAGAATTCACCCCTCCACTTT
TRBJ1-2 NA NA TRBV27 CASRDGDKAGGYGYTF TGTGCCAGCAGGGACGGGGATAAGGCAGGAGGTTATGGCTACACCTTC
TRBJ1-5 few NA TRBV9 CASSVAGLETQPQHF TGTGCCAGCAGCGTAGCTGGTCTAGAAACTCAGCCCCAGCATTTT
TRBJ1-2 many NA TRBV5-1 CASSPGGDPYSKDGYTF TGCGCCAGCAGCCCCGGCGGTGACCCATACAGTAAGGATGGCTACACCTTC
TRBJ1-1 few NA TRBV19 CATSGGPNTEAFF TGTGCCACATCGGGGGGACCGAACACTGAAGCTTTCTTT
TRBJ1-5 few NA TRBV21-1 CASSKEEVDSNQPQHF TGTGCCAGCAGCAAAGAGGAGGTCGACAGTAATCAGCCCCAGCATTTT
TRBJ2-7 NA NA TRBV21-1 CASSTPRWGQASSYEQYF TGTGCCAGCAGCACTCCTCGGTGGGGACAGGCCAGCTCCTACGAGCAGTACTTC
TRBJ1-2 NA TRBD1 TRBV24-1 CATSDAGGSYGYTF TGTGCCACCAGTGATGCAGGGGGTAGCTATGGCTACACCTTC
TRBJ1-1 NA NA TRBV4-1 CASSPGALGTEAFF TGCGCCAGCAGCCCGGGGGCTCTTGGGACTGAAGCTTTCTTT
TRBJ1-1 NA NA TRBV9 CASSVGGLGTEAFF TGTGCCAGCAGCGTGGGGGGTTTGGGCACTGAAGCTTTCTTT
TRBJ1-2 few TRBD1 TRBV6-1 CASSGLGQGNYGYTF TGTGCCAGCAGTGGGTTAGGACAGGGGAACTATGGCTACACCTTC
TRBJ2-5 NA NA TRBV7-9 CASRERWGETQYF TGTGCCAGCAGGGAGAGATGGGGTGAGACCCAGTACTTC
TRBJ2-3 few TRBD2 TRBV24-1 CATRGSAGVADTQYF TGTGCCACCAGGGGGTCAGCGGGAGTCGCAGATACGCAGTATTTT
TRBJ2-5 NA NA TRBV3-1 CASSQESRWETQYF TGTGCCAGCAGCCAAGAGTCGAGGTGGGAGACCCAGTACTTC
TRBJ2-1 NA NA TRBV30 CAWGGEDEQFF TGTGCCTGGGGGGGCGAGGATGAGCAGTTCTTC